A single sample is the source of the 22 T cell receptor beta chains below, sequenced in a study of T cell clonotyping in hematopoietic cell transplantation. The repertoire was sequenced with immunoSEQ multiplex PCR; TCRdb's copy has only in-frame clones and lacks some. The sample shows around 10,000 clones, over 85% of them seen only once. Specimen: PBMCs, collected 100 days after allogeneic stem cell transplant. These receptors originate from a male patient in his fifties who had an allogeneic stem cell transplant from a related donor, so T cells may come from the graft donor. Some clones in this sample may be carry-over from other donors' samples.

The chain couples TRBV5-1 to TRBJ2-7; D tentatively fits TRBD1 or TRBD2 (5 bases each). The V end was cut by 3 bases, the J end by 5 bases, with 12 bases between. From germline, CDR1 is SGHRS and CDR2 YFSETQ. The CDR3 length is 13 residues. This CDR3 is CASSSGLNNEQYF. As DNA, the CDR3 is TGCGCCAGCAGCTCGGGGCTAAACAACGAGCAGTACTTC. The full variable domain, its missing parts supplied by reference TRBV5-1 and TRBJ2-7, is KAGVTQTPRYLIKTRGQQVTLSCSPISGHRSVSWYQQTPGQGLQFLFEYFSETQRNKGNFPGRFSGRQFSNSRSEMNVSTLELGDSALYLCASSSGLNNEQYFGPGTRLTVT.

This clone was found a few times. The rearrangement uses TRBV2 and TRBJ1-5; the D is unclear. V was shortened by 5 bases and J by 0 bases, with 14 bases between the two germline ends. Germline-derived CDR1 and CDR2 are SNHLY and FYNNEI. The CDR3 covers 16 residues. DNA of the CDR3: TGTGCCAGCAGTCCTCACCCTGGGGATAGCAATCAGCCCCAGCATTTT. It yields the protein CASSPHPGDSNQPQHF.

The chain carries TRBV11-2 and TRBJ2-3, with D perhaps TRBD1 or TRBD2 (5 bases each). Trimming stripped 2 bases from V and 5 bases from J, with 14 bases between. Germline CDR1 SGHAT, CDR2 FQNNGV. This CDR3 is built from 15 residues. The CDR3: CASSLPGPREDTQYF. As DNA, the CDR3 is TGTGCCAGCAGCTTACCGGGACCCCGGGAAGATACGCAGTATTTT.

CDR3 loop: CASSLVSESYEQYF. In DNA form, the CDR3 reads TGCGCCAGCAGCTTGGTCAGCGAATCCTACGAGCAGTACTTC. The genes are TRBV5-1 and TRBJ2-7; D gene ambiguous. Trimming took off 0 bases at V and 1 base at J, with 8 bases between the two ends. The germline V gene has CDR1 SGHRS and CDR2 YFSETQ. This CDR3 is 14 amino acids long.

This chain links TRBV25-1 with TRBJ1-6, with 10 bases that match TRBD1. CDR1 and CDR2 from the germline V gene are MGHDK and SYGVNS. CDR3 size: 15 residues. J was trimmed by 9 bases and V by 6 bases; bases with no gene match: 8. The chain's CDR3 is CASSDPTGGLSPLHF. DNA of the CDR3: TGTGCCAGCAGCGATCCGACAGGGGGCCTTTCACCCCTCCACTTT.

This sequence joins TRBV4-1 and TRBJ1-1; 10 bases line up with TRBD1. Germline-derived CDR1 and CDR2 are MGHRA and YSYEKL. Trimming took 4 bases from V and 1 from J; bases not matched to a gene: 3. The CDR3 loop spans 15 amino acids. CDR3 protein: CASSPGQGPNTEAFF. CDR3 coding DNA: TGCGCCAGCAGCCCGGGACAGGGGCCGAACACTGAAGCTTTCTTT.

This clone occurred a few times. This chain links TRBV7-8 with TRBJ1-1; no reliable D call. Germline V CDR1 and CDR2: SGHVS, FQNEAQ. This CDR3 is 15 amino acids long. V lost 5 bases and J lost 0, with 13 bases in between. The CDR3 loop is CASSVSNSLNTEAFF. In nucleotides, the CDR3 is TGTGCCAGCAGCGTATCAAATAGCTTGAACACTGAAGCTTTCTTT.

The CDR3 loop reads CASNYVGQAYGYTF. As DNA, the CDR3 is TGTGCCAGCAACTATGTGGGACAGGCTTATGGCTACACCTTC. The rearrangement joins TRBV5-4 to TRBJ1-2, with 8 bases lining up with TRBD1. Looked up from germline, CDR1 is SGHNT and CDR2 is YYREEE (reference sequence). The length of the CDR3 is 14 residues. V lost 6 bases and J lost 5; bases outside the gene matches: 9.

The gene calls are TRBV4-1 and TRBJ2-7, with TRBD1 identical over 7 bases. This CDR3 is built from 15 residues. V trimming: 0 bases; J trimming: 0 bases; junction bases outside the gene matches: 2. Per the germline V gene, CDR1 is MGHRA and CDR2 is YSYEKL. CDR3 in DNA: TGCGCCAGCAGCCAAGAGACAGGGAGCTCCTACGAGCAGTACTTC. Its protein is CASSQETGSSYEQYF.

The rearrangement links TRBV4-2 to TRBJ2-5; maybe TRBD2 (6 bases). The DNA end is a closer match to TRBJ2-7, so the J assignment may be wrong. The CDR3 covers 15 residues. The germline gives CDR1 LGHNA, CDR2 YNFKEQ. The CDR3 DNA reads TGTGCCAGCAGCCCCGGGACTGCCCTCTCCTACGAGCAGTACTTC. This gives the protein CASSPGTALSYEQYF.

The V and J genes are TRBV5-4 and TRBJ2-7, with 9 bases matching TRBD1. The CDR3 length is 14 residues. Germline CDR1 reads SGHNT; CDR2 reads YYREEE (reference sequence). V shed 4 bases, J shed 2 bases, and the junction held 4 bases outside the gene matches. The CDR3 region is CASSQGQGTYEQYF. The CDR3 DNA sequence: TGTGCCAGCAGCCAGGGACAGGGAACCTACGAGCAGTACTTC.

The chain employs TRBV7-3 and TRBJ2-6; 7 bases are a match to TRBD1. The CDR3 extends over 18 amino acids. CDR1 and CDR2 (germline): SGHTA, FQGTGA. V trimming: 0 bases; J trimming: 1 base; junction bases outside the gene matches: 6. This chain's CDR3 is CASSLTGTAMSGANVLTF. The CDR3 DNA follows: TGTGCCAGCAGCTTAACAGGGACAGCGATGTCTGGGGCCAACGTCCTGACTTTC.

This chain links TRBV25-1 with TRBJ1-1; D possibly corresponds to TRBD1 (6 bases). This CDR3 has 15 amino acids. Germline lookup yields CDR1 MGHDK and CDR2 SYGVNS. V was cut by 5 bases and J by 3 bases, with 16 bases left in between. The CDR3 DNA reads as TGTGCCAGCAGTACCTGGGACACCCAATACACTGAAGCTTTCTTT. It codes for CASSTWDTQYTEAFF.

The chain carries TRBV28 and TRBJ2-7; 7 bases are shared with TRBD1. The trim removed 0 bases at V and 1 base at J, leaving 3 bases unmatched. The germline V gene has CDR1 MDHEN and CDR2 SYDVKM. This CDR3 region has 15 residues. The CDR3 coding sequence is TGTGCCAGCAGTTTATGGGGGACAGTATCCTACGAGCAGTACTTC. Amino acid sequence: CASSLWGTVSYEQYF.

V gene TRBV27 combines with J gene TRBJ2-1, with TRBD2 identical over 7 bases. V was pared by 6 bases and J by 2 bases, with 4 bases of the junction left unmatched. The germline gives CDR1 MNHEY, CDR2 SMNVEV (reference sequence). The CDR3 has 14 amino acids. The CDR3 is CASRERGTYNEQFF. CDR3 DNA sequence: TGTGCCAGCAGGGAGCGGGGAACCTACAATGAGCAGTTCTTC.

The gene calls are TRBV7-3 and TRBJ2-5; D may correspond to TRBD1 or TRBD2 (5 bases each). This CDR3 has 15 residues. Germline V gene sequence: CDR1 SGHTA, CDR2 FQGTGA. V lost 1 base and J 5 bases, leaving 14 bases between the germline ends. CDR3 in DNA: TGTGCCAGCAGCTTAAACACGGGGAAGGGGGAGACCCAGTACTTC. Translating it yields CASSLNTGKGETQYF.

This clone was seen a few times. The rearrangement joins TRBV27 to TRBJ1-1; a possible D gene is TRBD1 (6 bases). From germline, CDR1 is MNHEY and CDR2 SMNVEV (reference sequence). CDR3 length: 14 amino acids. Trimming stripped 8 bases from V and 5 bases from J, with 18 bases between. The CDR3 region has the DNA TGTGCCAGCGACCTGACAGGTCGGGGGACTGAAGCTTTCTTT. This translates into CASDLTGRGTEAFF.

CDR3 coding DNA: TGCGCCAGCAGCGGCCACAGGAACACTGAAGCTTTCTTT. It codes for CASSGHRNTEAFF. V is TRBV5-1 and J is TRBJ1-1; unclear D gene. The CDR3 is made up of 13 amino acids. Germline assignment: CDR1 SGHRS and CDR2 YFSETQ. Trimming took 4 bases from V and 1 from J, leaving 8 bases between them.

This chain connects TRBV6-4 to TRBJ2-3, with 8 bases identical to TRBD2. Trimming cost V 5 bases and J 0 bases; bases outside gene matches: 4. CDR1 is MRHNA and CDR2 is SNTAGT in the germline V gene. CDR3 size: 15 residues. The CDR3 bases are TGTGCCAGCAGTCTTTCGGGGGGGAGCACAGATACGCAGTATTTT. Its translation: CASSLSGGSTDTQYF.

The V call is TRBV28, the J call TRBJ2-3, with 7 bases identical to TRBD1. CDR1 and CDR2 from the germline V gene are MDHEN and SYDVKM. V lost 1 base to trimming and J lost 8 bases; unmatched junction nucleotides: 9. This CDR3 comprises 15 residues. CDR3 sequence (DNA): TGTGCCAGCAGTTTATTCGAGGGGGCGAGGCGTACGCAGTATTTT. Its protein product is CASSLFEGARRTQYF.

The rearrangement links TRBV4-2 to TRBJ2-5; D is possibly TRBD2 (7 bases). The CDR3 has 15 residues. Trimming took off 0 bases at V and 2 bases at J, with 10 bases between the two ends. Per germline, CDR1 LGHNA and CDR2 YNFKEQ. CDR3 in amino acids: CASSQERGGQETQYF. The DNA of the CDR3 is TGTGCCAGCAGCCAAGAAAGGGGGGGACAAGAGACCCAGTACTTC.

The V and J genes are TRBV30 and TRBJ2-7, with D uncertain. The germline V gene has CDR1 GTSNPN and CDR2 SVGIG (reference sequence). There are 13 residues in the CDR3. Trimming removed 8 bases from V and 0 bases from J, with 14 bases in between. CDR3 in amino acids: CAADGELSYEQYF. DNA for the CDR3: TGTGCCGCGGACGGTGAGCTCTCCTACGAGCAGTACTTC.